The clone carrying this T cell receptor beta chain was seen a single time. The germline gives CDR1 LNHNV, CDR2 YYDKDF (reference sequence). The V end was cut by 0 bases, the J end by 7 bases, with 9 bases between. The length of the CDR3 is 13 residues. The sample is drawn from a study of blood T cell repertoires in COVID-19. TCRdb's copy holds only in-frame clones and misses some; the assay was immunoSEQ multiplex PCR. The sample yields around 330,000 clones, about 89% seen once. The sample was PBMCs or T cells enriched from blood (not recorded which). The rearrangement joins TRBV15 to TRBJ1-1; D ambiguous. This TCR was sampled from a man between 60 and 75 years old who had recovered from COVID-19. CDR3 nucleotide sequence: TGTGCCACCAGCAGAGATCGGGGTATTGAAGCTTTCTTT. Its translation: CATSRDRGIEAFF.